Listed below are T cell receptor beta chains from one sample, sequenced in a study of T cells in Graves' hyperthyroidism and ophthalmopathy. One entry per CDR3 protein, called by TCRdb with MiXCR from the multiplex PCR reads. The sample lists 300,000 to 450,000 distinct CDR3 sequences, 15% occurring once. Sequencing was done on a sample of blood. The receptors were gathered from a woman younger than 45 with Graves' hyperthyroidism. Both conserved end residues are part of each CDR3. D genes are given only for firm matches. Not all rows give a size; the values are once, few, many and, for expanded clones, a class.

v_call: TRBV7-2
clone_size: NA
d_call: NA
j_call: TRBJ1-4
cdr3_nt: TGTGCCAGCACCATAAGGGGTATTAATGAAAAACTGTTTTTT
cdr3_aa: CASTIRGINEKLFF

v_call: TRBV3-1
clone_size: NA
d_call: NA
j_call: TRBJ1-2
cdr3_nt: TGTGCCAGCAGCCAAGGGGGGATATATCCGGTTCCTTTGTATGGCTACACCTTC
cdr3_aa: CASSQGGIYPVPLYGYTF

v_call: TRBV5-1
clone_size: NA
d_call: NA
j_call: TRBJ2-2
cdr3_nt: TGCGCCAGCAGCTTGGCGGAGGGGATCGGGGAGCTGTTTTTT
cdr3_aa: CASSLAEGIGELFF

v_call: TRBV28
clone_size: many
d_call: TRBD1
j_call: TRBJ2-7
cdr3_nt: TGTGCCAGCAGAGTGACAGGGGCCTACGAGCAGTACTTC
cdr3_aa: CASRVTGAYEQYF

v_call: TRBV6-1
clone_size: few
d_call: NA
j_call: TRBJ2-5
cdr3_nt: TGTGCCAGCAGGGAAACTGCCCGGGAGACCCAGTACTTC
cdr3_aa: CASRETARETQYF

v_call: TRBV27
clone_size: many
d_call: TRBD1
j_call: TRBJ1-5
cdr3_nt: TGTGCCAGCAGTCCGCTCCCGACAGGGGAAACCAATCAGCCCCAGCATTTT
cdr3_aa: CASSPLPTGETNQPQHF

v_call: TRBV5-1
clone_size: NA
d_call: TRBD1
j_call: TRBJ1-1
cdr3_nt: TGCGCCAGCAGCCCACCGGGACAGGGGGTGATGAGGGCTTTCTTT
cdr3_aa: CASSPPGQGVMRAFF

v_call: TRBV3-1
clone_size: many
d_call: NA
j_call: TRBJ1-1
cdr3_nt: TGTGCCAGCAGCCCGAGCATGAACACTGAAGCTTTCTTT
cdr3_aa: CASSPSMNTEAFF

v_call: TRBV7-9
clone_size: few
d_call: NA
j_call: TRBJ2-3
cdr3_nt: TGTGCCAGCAGCTTAGGCGACTCCCTCAGACTATCAGATACGCAGTATTTT
cdr3_aa: CASSLGDSLRLSDTQYF

v_call: TRBV12-3/TRBV12-4
clone_size: many
d_call: TRBD1
j_call: TRBJ1-5
cdr3_nt: TGTGCCAGCAGTTTGACAGGGGGCAATCAGCCCCAGCATTTT
cdr3_aa: CASSLTGGNQPQHF

v_call: TRBV3-1
clone_size: many
d_call: NA
j_call: TRBJ2-7
cdr3_nt: TGTGCCAGCAGCCAAGGAGTCGGAATCGAGCAGTACTTC
cdr3_aa: CASSQGVGIEQYF

v_call: TRBV28
clone_size: many
d_call: NA
j_call: TRBJ2-7
cdr3_nt: TGTGCCAGCAGTTTACTCTACGAGCAGTACTTC
cdr3_aa: CASSLLYEQYF

v_call: TRBV10-3
clone_size: NA
d_call: TRBD2
j_call: TRBJ2-1
cdr3_nt: TGTGCCATCAGGGGACTCGGGACTAGCGGGAGAGGCGTCGTCGGTGAGCAGTTCTTC
cdr3_aa: CAIRGLGTSGRGVVGEQFF

v_call: TRBV30
clone_size: many
d_call: NA
j_call: TRBJ2-7
cdr3_nt: TGTGCCTGGACACCCCCGGGACTCAGCTCCTACGAGCAGTACTTC
cdr3_aa: CAWTPPGLSSYEQYF

v_call: TRBV20-1
clone_size: many
d_call: NA
j_call: TRBJ1-1
cdr3_nt: TGCAGTGCTAGAGTGGGCTCGGTGGGTACTGAAGCTTTCTTT
cdr3_aa: CSARVGSVGTEAFF

v_call: TRBV9
clone_size: few
d_call: TRBD1
j_call: TRBJ1-1
cdr3_nt: TGTGCCAGCAGCGCCCCGACAGGGAAGAACACTGAAGCTTTCTTT
cdr3_aa: CASSAPTGKNTEAFF

v_call: TRBV29-1
clone_size: NA
d_call: NA
j_call: TRBJ1-2
cdr3_nt: TGCAGCGTTGGACAGGCCTCTGAGTTCTATGGCTACACCTTC
cdr3_aa: CSVGQASEFYGYTF

v_call: TRBV12-3/TRBV12-4
clone_size: many
d_call: TRBD2
j_call: TRBJ2-5
cdr3_nt: TGTGCCAGCAGTTCCGGGACTAGCAAGACCCAGTACTTC
cdr3_aa: CASSSGTSKTQYF

v_call: TRBV4-1
clone_size: few
d_call: TRBD1
j_call: TRBJ2-1
cdr3_nt: TGCACCAGCAGCCAAGTTGGGATGGGGACAGGGATTGTCGATGAGCAGTTCTTC
cdr3_aa: CTSSQVGMGTGIVDEQFF

v_call: TRBV4-1
clone_size: few
d_call: NA
j_call: TRBJ2-2
cdr3_nt: TGCGCCAGCAGCCGAGAGTTGATCTCCGGGGAGCTGTTTTTT
cdr3_aa: CASSRELISGELFF

v_call: TRBV18
clone_size: NA
d_call: TRBD1
j_call: TRBJ1-5
cdr3_nt: TGTGCCAGCTCACCTGGACAGGGACCCAGCAATCAGCCCCAGCATTTT
cdr3_aa: CASSPGQGPSNQPQHF

v_call: TRBV27
clone_size: few
d_call: NA
j_call: TRBJ2-7
cdr3_nt: TGTGCCAGCAGATCTGGGGGCCACTACGAGCAGTACTTC
cdr3_aa: CASRSGGHYEQYF

v_call: TRBV10-2
clone_size: few
d_call: NA
j_call: TRBJ1-1
cdr3_nt: TGCGCCAGCAGTGAGTTCAGTGGTGAAGCTTTCTTT
cdr3_aa: CASSEFSGEAFF

v_call: TRBV12-3/TRBV12-4
clone_size: many
d_call: NA
j_call: TRBJ2-7
cdr3_nt: TGTGCCAGCAGTCCAAACCCCCCACTAGCTTTCGTGTCCTACGAGCAGTACTTC
cdr3_aa: CASSPNPPLAFVSYEQYF

v_call: TRBV14
clone_size: NA
d_call: NA
j_call: TRBJ2-7
cdr3_nt: TGTGCCAGCAGCCAATATAGGACCCGGACGTGGGAGCAGTACTTC
cdr3_aa: CASSQYRTRTWEQYF

v_call: TRBV29-1
clone_size: NA
d_call: TRBD1
j_call: TRBJ1-3
cdr3_nt: TGCAGCGTTGGATCAGGACAGGACTCTGGAAACACCATATATTTT
cdr3_aa: CSVGSGQDSGNTIYF

v_call: TRBV10-3
clone_size: NA
d_call: NA
j_call: TRBJ1-5
cdr3_nt: TGTGCCATCAGTGAGTCGTTAGGACAGCCCCAGCATTTT
cdr3_aa: CAISESLGQPQHF

v_call: TRBV10-3
clone_size: few
d_call: NA
j_call: TRBJ2-1
cdr3_nt: TGTGCCATCAGTGAGTCGATGGCCGGTTACAATGAGCAGTTCTTC
cdr3_aa: CAISESMAGYNEQFF

v_call: TRBV2
clone_size: NA
d_call: TRBD2
j_call: TRBJ2-1
cdr3_nt: TGTGCCAGCAGCCCGTCGGCTAGCGGGCGTTACAATGAGCAGTTCTTC
cdr3_aa: CASSPSASGRYNEQFF

v_call: TRBV20-1
clone_size: many
d_call: NA
j_call: TRBJ1-1
cdr3_nt: TGCAGTGCCTTCCGGCAGGTGGGGACTGAAGCTTTCTTT
cdr3_aa: CSAFRQVGTEAFF

v_call: TRBV27
clone_size: many
d_call: TRBD1
j_call: TRBJ2-1
cdr3_nt: TGTGCCAGCAGTGACCCGGGACAGGGTGTTATTGAGCAGTTCTTC
cdr3_aa: CASSDPGQGVIEQFF

v_call: TRBV4-2
clone_size: few
d_call: NA
j_call: TRBJ2-7
cdr3_nt: TGTGCCAGCAGCCAAGAACTAGCTGCTCGCGAGCAGTACTTC
cdr3_aa: CASSQELAAREQYF

v_call: TRBV12-3/TRBV12-4
clone_size: few
d_call: NA
j_call: TRBJ1-3
cdr3_nt: TGTGCCAGCAGCCCCAGGTCTGGAAACACCATATATTTT
cdr3_aa: CASSPRSGNTIYF

v_call: TRBV12-3/TRBV12-4
clone_size: few
d_call: NA
j_call: TRBJ1-2
cdr3_nt: TGTGCCAGCAGCCAAGAGTGGGGGGGCTATGGCTACACCTTC
cdr3_aa: CASSQEWGGYGYTF

v_call: TRBV7-2
clone_size: many
d_call: TRBD2
j_call: TRBJ2-7
cdr3_nt: TGTGCCAGCAGCCCCGGGAGGGCCAGAATTTACGAGCAGTACTTC
cdr3_aa: CASSPGRARIYEQYF

v_call: TRBV6-1
clone_size: many
d_call: NA
j_call: TRBJ1-2
cdr3_nt: TGTGCCAGCACCCAGGGAACAGCAAACTATGGCTACACCTTC
cdr3_aa: CASTQGTANYGYTF

v_call: TRBV2
clone_size: many
d_call: NA
j_call: TRBJ2-5
cdr3_nt: TGTGCCAGCAGTGAAGCGCTTGGGGGGCTGGAGGCCCAGTACTTC
cdr3_aa: CASSEALGGLEAQYF

v_call: TRBV6-6
clone_size: many
d_call: NA
j_call: TRBJ2-2
cdr3_nt: TGTGCCAGCAGTTACTCTTCAGGGACCGGGGAGCTGTTTTTT
cdr3_aa: CASSYSSGTGELFF

v_call: TRBV28
clone_size: NA
d_call: NA
j_call: TRBJ2-2
cdr3_nt: TGTGCCACGAGGTTGGGCACCGGGGAGCTGTTTTTT
cdr3_aa: CATRLGTGELFF

v_call: TRBV6-2/TRBV6-3
clone_size: many
d_call: NA
j_call: TRBJ1-5
cdr3_nt: TGTGCCAGCAGCTCTCGGATGAATCAGCCCCAGCATTTT
cdr3_aa: CASSSRMNQPQHF

v_call: TRBV6-1
clone_size: NA
d_call: NA
j_call: TRBJ1-2
cdr3_nt: TGTGCCAGCAGGCGGCAGGGTGGCTACACCTTC
cdr3_aa: CASRRQGGYTF

v_call: TRBV10-3
clone_size: NA
d_call: TRBD1
j_call: TRBJ2-7
cdr3_nt: TGTGCCATCAGTGTTGCAGGGGGCGACGAGCAGTACTTC
cdr3_aa: CAISVAGGDEQYF

v_call: TRBV28
clone_size: NA
d_call: NA
j_call: TRBJ1-6
cdr3_nt: TGTGCCAGCAGTTTAGCTGTGTCGCAAGGATTATATAATTCACCCCTCCACTTT
cdr3_aa: CASSLAVSQGLYNSPLHF

v_call: TRBV9
clone_size: few
d_call: NA
j_call: TRBJ2-7
cdr3_nt: TGTGCCAGCAGCTCATCAGGGCCGGCGGAGCAGTACTTC
cdr3_aa: CASSSSGPAEQYF

v_call: TRBV2
clone_size: many
d_call: NA
j_call: TRBJ2-3
cdr3_nt: TGTGCCAGCAGCCTCCCCGGGCAGGGGTGGAATACGCAGTATTTT
cdr3_aa: CASSLPGQGWNTQYF

v_call: TRBV5-1
clone_size: few
d_call: TRBD1
j_call: TRBJ1-1
cdr3_nt: TGCGCCAGCAGCTTGAGGACAGGCCCGGAAGCTTTCTTT
cdr3_aa: CASSLRTGPEAFF

v_call: TRBV18
clone_size: few
d_call: NA
j_call: TRBJ2-2
cdr3_nt: TGTGCCAGCTCACTGTCCCTAAACGGGCGTCCCGGGGAGCTGTTTTTT
cdr3_aa: CASSLSLNGRPGELFF

v_call: TRBV7-2
clone_size: many
d_call: NA
j_call: TRBJ1-5
cdr3_nt: TGTGCCAGCAGCTTAGCGGCGGAGTATGGTCAGCCCCAGCATTTT
cdr3_aa: CASSLAAEYGQPQHF

v_call: TRBV30
clone_size: NA
d_call: NA
j_call: TRBJ1-2
cdr3_nt: TGTGCCTGGAGTAAAGGGGGACTCGCCGTAGGCTACACCTTC
cdr3_aa: CAWSKGGLAVGYTF

v_call: TRBV7-3
clone_size: few
d_call: NA
j_call: TRBJ2-7
cdr3_nt: TGTGCCAGCAGCCCGGACATCTCCTACGAGCAGTACTTC
cdr3_aa: CASSPDISYEQYF